This TCR beta chain was sequenced for a study of type 1 regulatory T cells. Overall study context: T-allo10 is a Tr1-enriched, alloantigen-specific CD4 T cell product made in vitro.

For this clonotype: Its antigen is not identified.

The germline V and J ends were trimmed by 6 bases and 4 bases, with 15 bases remaining between them. This CDR3 has 14 residues. Per the germline V gene, CDR1 is MNHEY and CDR2 is SVGEGT. A single record per CDR3 protein comes from TCRdb applying MiXCR to the reads. The table records 20,000 to 25,000 distinct CDR3 sequences, over 40% of them present only once. This chain joins TRBV6-2 or TRBV6-3 and TRBJ1-1; D gene ambiguous. The sequenced material came from cultured T cells, either the whole culture or a sorted T cell fraction (not recorded which). The clonotype comes from a human donor in good health. The CDR3 loop reads CASSGYLLGTEAFF. DNA of the CDR3: TGTGCCAGCAGCGGATACCTCCTAGGCACTGAAGCTTTCTTT.